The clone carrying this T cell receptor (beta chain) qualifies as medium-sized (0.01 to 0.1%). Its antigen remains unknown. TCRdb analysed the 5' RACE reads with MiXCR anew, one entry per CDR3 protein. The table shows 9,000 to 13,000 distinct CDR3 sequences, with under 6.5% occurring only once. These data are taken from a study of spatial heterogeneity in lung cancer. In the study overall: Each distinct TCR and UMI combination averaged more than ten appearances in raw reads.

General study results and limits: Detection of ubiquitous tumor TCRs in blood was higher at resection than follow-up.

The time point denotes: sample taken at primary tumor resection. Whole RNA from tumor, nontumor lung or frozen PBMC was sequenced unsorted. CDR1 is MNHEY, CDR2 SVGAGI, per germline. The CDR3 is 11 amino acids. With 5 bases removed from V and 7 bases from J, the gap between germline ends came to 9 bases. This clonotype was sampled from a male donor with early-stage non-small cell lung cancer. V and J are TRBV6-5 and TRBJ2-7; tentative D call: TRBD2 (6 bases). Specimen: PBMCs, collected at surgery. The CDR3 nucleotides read TGTGCCAGCAGTACTAGCACGGAGCAGTACTTC. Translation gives CASSTSTEQYF.